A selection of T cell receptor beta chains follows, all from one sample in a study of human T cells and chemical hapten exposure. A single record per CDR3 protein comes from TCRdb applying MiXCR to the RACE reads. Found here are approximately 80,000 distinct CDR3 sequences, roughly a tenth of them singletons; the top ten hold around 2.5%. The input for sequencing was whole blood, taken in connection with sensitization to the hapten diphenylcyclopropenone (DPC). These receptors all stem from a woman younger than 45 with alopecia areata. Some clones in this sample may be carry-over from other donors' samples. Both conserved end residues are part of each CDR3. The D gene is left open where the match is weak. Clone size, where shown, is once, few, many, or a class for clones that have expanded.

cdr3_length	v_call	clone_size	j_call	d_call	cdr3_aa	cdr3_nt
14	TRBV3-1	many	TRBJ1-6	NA	CASSQGAYNSPLHF	TGTGCCAGCAGCCAGGGGGCCTATAATTCACCCCTCCACTTT
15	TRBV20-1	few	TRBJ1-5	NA	CSARDYGHPNQPQHF	TGCAGTGCTAGAGATTATGGACACCCTAATCAGCCCCAACATTTT
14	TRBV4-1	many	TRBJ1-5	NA	CASSEGPDTPYQHF	TGCGCCAGCAGCGAAGGCCCCGACACGCCTTACCAGCATTTT
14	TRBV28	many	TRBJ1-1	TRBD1	CASTGPGGGTEAFF	TGTGCCAGCACCGGGCCAGGGGGAGGCACTGAAGCTTTCTTT
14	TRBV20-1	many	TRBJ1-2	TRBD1	CSPQRDRAIDGYTF	TGCAGCCCCCAGAGGGACAGGGCGATCGATGGCTACACCTTC
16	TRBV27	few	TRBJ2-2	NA	CASSLYPPLVTGELFF	TGTGCCAGCAGTTTATATCCCCCCTTGGTTACCGGGGAGCTGTTTTTT
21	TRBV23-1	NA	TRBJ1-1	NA	CASSQSEPPRTVHRPVGKAFF	TGCGCCAGCAGTCAATCCGAGCCCCCGAGGACAGTGCATAGGCCAGTGGGAAAAGCTTTCTTT
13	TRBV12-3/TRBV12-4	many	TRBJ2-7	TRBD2	CASRTSGTYEQYF	TGTGCCAGCCGGACTAGCGGAACCTACGAGCAGTACTTC
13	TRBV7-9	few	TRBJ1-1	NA	CASSLSWNTEAFF	TGTGCCAGCAGCTTGAGCTGGAACACTGAAGCTTTCTTT
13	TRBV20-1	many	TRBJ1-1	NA	CSAGGGGVAEAFF	TGCAGTGCTGGCGGGGGAGGGGTCGCTGAAGCTTTCTTT
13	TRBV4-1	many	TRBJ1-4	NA	CASSREWDEKLFF	TGCGCCAGCAGTAGGGAGTGGGATGAAAAACTGTTTTTT
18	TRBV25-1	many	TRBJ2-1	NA	CASSEWWSGTTRGNEQFF	TGTGCCAGCAGTGAATGGTGGAGCGGGACAACCCGGGGCAATGAGCAGTTCTTC
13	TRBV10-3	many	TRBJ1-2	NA	CATSQETNYGYTF	TGTGCCACCTCACAGGAGACTAACTATGGCTACACCTTC
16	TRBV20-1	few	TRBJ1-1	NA	CSARDLGQVAVTEAFF	TGCAGTGCTAGAGATCTGGGGCAAGTGGCGGTCACTGAAGCTTTCTTT
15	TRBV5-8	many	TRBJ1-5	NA	CASSLMGVLNQPQHF	TGTGCCAGCAGCCTTATGGGGGTCCTTAATCAGCCCCAGCATTTT
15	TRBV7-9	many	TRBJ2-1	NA	CASSLRPRTTDEQFF	TGTGCCAGCAGCTTACGGCCCCGGACTACGGATGAGCAGTTCTTC
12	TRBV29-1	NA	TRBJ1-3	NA	CSASSSGNTIYF	TGCAGCGCGTCAAGCTCTGGAAACACCATATATTTT
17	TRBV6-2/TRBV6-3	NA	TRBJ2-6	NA	CASSGTTGLSGANVLTF	TGTGCCAGCAGTGGAACGACAGGACTCTCTGGGGCCAACGTCCTGACTTTC
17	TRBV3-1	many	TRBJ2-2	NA	CASSRGLGGVTTGELFF	TGTGCCAGCAGCCGAGGCCTCGGCGGGGTAACCACCGGGGAGCTGTTTTTT
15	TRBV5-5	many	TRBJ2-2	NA	CASSLGAGSAGELFF	TGTGCCAGCAGCTTGGGCGCAGGGTCGGCCGGGGAGCTGTTTTTT
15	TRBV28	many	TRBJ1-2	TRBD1	CASSLYSGQGDGYTF	TGTGCCAGCAGTTTATATTCCGGGCAGGGGGATGGCTACACCTTC
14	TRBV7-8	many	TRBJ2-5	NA	CASSLDRVEETQYF	TGTGCCAGCAGCTTAGACCGAGTAGAGGAGACCCAGTACTTC
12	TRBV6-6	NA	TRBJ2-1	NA	CASSYSANEQFF	TGTGCCAGCAGTTACTCGGCTAATGAGCAGTTCTTC
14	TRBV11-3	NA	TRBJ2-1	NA	CASSLDRGPTTQFF	TGTGCCAGCAGCTTAGACCGGGGACCGACGACCCAATTCTTC
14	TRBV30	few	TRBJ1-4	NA	CAWTTGHGNEKLFF	TGTGCCTGGACTACGGGACACGGTAATGAAAAACTGTTTTTT
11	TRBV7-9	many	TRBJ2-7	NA	CASSRGNEQYF	TGTGCCAGCAGCCGAGGGAACGAGCAGTACTTC
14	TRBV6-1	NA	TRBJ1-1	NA	CVSSEEGVGTEAFF	TGTGTCAGCAGTGAGGAGGGGGTAGGGACTGAAGCTTTCTTT
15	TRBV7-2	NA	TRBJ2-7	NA	CASSLNSGEFYEQYF	TGTGCCAGCAGCTTAAACTCAGGAGAATTCTACGAGCAGTACTTC
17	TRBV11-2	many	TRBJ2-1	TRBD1	CASSLGKGQGVRNEQFF	TGTGCCAGCAGCTTAGGAAAGGGACAGGGGGTTAGGAATGAGCAGTTCTTC
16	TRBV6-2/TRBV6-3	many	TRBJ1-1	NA	CASRAQGKEWNTEAFF	TGTGCCAGCAGAGCTCAGGGGAAGGAGTGGAACACTGAAGCTTTCTTT
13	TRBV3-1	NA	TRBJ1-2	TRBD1	CASSQGQGAGYTF	TGTGCCAGCAGCCAGGGACAGGGGGCTGGCTACACCTTC
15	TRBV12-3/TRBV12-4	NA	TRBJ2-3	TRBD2	CASSQGLAGVDTQYF	TGTGCCAGCAGTCAAGGACTAGCGGGTGTAGATACGCAGTATTTT
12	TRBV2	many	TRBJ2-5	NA	CASKWAQETQYF	TGTGCCAGCAAGTGGGCTCAAGAGACCCAGTACTTC
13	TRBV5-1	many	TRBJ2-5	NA	CASSRSYQETQYF	TGCGCCAGCAGCCGGTCGTACCAAGAGACCCAGTACTTC
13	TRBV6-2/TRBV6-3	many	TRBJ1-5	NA	CASSFIRHQPQHF	TGTGCCAGCAGTTTCATAAGGCATCAGCCCCAGCATTTT
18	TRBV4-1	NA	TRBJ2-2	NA	CASSQEGLLGGFTGELFF	TGCGCCAGCAGCCAAGAAGGCCTATTGGGGGGATTCACCGGGGAGCTGTTTTTT